The T cell receptor beta chain described here comes from a study of T cell repertoires in cytomegalovirus infection. Turning to the study itself: It was the public TCR beta signatures that indicated both CMV infection and matching HLA type.

MiXCR, run by TCRdb on the reads, gives a single entry per CDR3 protein. The repertoire holds around 740,000 distinct CDR3 sequences, under 40% seen once, with 2.5% to 3% in the top ten. This clonotype was found many times. Its antigen is not known. One junction end does not reproduce the germline sequence, and a read error may be involved. Points from the study as a whole: Dominant in the ex vivo response were TCR beta clonotypes restricted by HLA-C and specific for CMV.

In germline, CDR1 is SGHRS, CDR2 YFSETQ. CDR3 length: 13 residues. The source material was PBMCs. The clonotype comes from a human donor in good health (CMV status not recorded). Some clones in this sample may be carry-over from other donors' samples. This chain joins TRBV5-1 and TRBJ1-2; D perhaps matches TRBD1 (5 bases). CDR3 bases: TGTGCCAGCAGCCCAGGGACTAACTATGGCTACACCTTC. Its translation: CASSPGTNYGYTF. The full variable domain, with the rest looked up from reference TRBV5-1 and TRBJ1-2, is KAGVTQTPRYLIKTRGQQVTLSCSPISGHRSVSWYQQTPGQGLQFLFEYFSETQRNKGNFPGRFSGRQFSNSRSEMNVSTLELGDSALYLCASSPGTNYGYTFGSGTRLTVV.